This T cell receptor (beta chain) was recorded in a study of T cell responses to AZD1222 COVID-19 vaccine. TCRdb keeps only in-frame clones here, not all; method: immunoSEQ multiplex PCR. The data contain some 110,000 clones, 82% of them seen just once; the ten biggest clones take up 5%. Study-level points and caveats: Mapped onto spike, vaccine-associated CD4 TCRs spanned it and were dominant at 160-218 and 743-854. There were mostly white British donors and more females than males, and clonal diversity was possibly underestimated. Baseline seropositivity characterized only six AZD1222 recipients. Nearly half of the spike-specific TCRs reportedly recognize variant regions that carry no mutations.

This clone was recorded a few times. Its antigen remains unknown. Here the sequenced sample was peripheral blood, taken on day 0 of AZD1222 vaccination. The TCR was taken from an adult in good health.

The CDR3 DNA follows: TGTGCCAGCAGTCTCTACCCCCCTTTGGGCTACACCTTC. This codes for CASSLYPPLGYTF. The genes are TRBV27 and TRBJ1-2, with D hard to call. V was clipped by 5 bases and J by 8 bases, with 15 bases between them. The CDR3 totals 13 residues. Per germline, CDR1 MNHEY and CDR2 SMNVEV (reference sequence).